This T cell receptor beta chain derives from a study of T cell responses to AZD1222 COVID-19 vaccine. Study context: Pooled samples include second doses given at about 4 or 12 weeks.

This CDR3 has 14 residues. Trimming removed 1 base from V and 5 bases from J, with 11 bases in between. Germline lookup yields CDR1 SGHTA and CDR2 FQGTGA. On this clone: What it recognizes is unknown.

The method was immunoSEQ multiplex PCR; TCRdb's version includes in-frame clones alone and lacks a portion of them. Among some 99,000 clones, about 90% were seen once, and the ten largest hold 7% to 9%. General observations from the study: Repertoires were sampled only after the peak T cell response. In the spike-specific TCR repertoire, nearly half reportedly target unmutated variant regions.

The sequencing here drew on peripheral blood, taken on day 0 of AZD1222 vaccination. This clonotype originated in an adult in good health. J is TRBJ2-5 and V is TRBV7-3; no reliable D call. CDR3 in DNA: TGTGCCAGCAGCTTAAACCGGGTGACGGAGACCCAGTACTTC. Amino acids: CASSLNRVTETQYF.